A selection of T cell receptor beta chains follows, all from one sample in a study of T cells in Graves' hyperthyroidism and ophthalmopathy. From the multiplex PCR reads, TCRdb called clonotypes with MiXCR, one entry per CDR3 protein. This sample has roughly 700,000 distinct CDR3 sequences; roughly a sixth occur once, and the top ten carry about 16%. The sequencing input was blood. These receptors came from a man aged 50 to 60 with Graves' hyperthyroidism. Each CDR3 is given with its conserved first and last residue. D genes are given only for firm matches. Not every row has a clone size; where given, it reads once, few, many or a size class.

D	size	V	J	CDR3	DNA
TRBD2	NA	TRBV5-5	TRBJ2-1	CASSLVAGVTEQFF	TGTGCCAGCAGCTTGGTAGCGGGAGTCACTGAGCAGTTCTTC
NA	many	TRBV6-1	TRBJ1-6	CASSTLGASDSPLHF	TGTGCCAGCAGTACCCTCGGGGCATCTGATTCACCCCTCCACTTT
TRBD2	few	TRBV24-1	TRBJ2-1	CATSDTTISGRNNEQFF	TGTGCCACCAGTGATACAACGATCAGCGGGAGAAATAATGAGCAGTTCTTC
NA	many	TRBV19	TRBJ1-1	CASSAKWSHTEAFF	TGTGCCAGTAGTGCTAAATGGAGTCACACTGAAGCTTTCTTT
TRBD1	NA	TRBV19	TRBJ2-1	CASSQRDRTNEQFF	TGTGCCAGTAGTCAACGGGACAGGACAAATGAGCAGTTCTTC
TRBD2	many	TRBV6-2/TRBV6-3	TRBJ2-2	CASSYTLAGGPNTGELFF	TGTGCCAGCAGTTACACCCTAGCGGGAGGGCCTAACACCGGGGAGCTGTTTTTT
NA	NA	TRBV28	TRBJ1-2	CASSSAGALSPIDGYTF	TGTGCCAGCAGTTCCGCAGGGGCCCTATCCCCTATTGATGGCTACACCTTC
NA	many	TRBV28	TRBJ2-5	CASSLPEQETQYF	TGTGCCAGCAGTTTACCGGAGCAAGAGACCCAGTACTTC
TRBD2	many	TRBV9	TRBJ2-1	CASSVAERTSGTNEQFF	TGTGCCAGCAGCGTAGCGGAAAGGACTAGCGGGACCAATGAGCAGTTCTTC
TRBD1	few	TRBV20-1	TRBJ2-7	CSAGTGSFDEQYF	TGCAGTGCCGGGACAGGGTCCTTTGACGAGCAGTACTTC
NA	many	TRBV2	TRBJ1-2	CASSEQVNYGYTF	TGTGCCAGCAGTGAACAAGTCAACTATGGCTACACCTTC
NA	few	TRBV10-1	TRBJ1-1	CASSSTGLGTEAFF	TGCGCCAGCAGTTCAACAGGGCTAGGCACTGAAGCTTTCTTT
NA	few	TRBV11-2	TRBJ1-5	CASSRDRLNQPQHF	TGTGCCAGCAGCCGCGACAGGCTAAATCAGCCCCAGCATTTT
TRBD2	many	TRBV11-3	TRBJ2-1	CASSDGTTQFF	TGTGCCAGCAGCGATGGGACTACGCAGTTCTTC
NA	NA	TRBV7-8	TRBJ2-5	CASSLLTGRGETQYF	TGTGCCAGCAGCCTTCTGACTGGGCGCGGAGAGACCCAGTACTTC
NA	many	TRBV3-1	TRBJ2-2	CASSQDLRQAATGELFF	TGTGCCAGCAGCCAAGATCTCAGGCAGGCGGCCACCGGGGAGCTGTTTTTT
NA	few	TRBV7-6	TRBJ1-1	CASSLERTGVLVEAFF	TGTGCCAGCAGCTTAGAACGGACCGGGGTATTAGTGGAAGCTTTCTTT
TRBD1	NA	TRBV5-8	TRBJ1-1	CASSLANTGEFPYTEAFF	TGTGCCAGCAGCTTGGCCAATACAGGGGAGTTTCCGTACACTGAAGCTTTCTTT
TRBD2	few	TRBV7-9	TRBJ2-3	CASRSSRLAGGPDTQYF	TGTGCCAGCAGGTCCTCCCGACTAGCGGGAGGGCCGGATACGCAGTATTTT
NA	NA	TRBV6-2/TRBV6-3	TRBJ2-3	CASSYGDYDTDTQYF	TGTGCCAGCAGTTACGGGGATTACGACACAGATACGCAGTATTTT
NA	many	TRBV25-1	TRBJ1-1	CASGVVWGEAFF	TGTGCCAGCGGCGTGGTCTGGGGTGAAGCTTTCTTT
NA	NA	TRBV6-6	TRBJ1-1	CASSYPMLVLNAFF	TGTGCCAGCAGTTACCCGATGTTAGTACTTAATGCTTTCTTT
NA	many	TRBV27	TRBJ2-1	CASSSAQYNEQFF	TGTGCCAGCAGTTCGGCGCAATACAATGAGCAGTTCTTC
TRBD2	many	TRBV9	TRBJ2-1	CASSVGGGPSYNEQFF	TGTGCCAGCAGCGTAGGCGGGGGACCCTCCTACAATGAGCAGTTCTTC
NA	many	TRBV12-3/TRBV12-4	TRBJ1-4	CASSLGAGTLNEKLFF	TGTGCCAGCAGTTTAGGGGCAGGGACTCTTAATGAAAAACTGTTTTTT
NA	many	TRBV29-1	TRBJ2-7	CSAKAGPYEQYF	TGCAGCGCCAAAGCGGGCCCCTACGAGCAGTACTTC
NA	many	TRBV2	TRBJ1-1	CATTAIMNTEAFF	TGTGCCACTACAGCTATCATGAACACTGAAGCTTTCTTT
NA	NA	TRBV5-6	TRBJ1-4	CASSLTGREKLFF	TGTGCCAGCAGCTTGACAGGGAGGGAAAAACTGTTTTTT
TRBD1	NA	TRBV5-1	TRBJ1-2	CASSWTGVHGYTF	TGCGCCAGCAGCTGGACAGGGGTCCATGGCTACACCTTC
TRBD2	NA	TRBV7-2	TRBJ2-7	CASRLGLAGHEQYF	TGTGCCAGCAGACTAGGACTAGCGGGCCACGAGCAGTACTTC
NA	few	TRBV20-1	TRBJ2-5	CSARSRETQYF	TGCAGTGCTAGATCCCGGGAGACCCAGTACTTC